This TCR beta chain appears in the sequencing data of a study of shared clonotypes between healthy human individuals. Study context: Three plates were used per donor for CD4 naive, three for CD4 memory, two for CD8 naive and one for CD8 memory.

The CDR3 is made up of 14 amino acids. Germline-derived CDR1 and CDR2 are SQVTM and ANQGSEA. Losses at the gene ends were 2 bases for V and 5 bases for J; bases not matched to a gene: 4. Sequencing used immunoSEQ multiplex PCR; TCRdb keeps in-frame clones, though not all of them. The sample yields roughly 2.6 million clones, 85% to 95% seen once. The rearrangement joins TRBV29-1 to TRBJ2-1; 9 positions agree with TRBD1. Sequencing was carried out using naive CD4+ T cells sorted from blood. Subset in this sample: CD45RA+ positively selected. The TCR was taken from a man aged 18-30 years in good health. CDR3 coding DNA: TGCAGCGTTGAAAACCGACAGGGGGACAATGAGCAGTTCTTC. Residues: CSVENRQGDNEQFF.